This is a list of T cell receptor beta chains from one sample in a study of T cell changes during pregnancy in multiple sclerosis. Some clones are missing from TCRdb's copy, which holds only in-frame ones; the method was immunoSEQ multiplex PCR. Of roughly 20,000 clones in the sample, more than 85% were seen once. The sample consisted of CD8+ T cells from peripheral blood mononuclear cells, taken after pregnancy. The receptors were sampled from a female donor in good health, enrolled as a control in a pregnancy study. The CDR3 runs from the conserved cysteine through the conserved F or W. A D gene is named only where the DNA matches it firmly. Size tells how often a clone was seen (once, few, many) or the class of an expanded clone, and some rows leave it out.

clone size: -
D gene: TRBD1
V gene: TRBV6-5
J gene: TRBJ1-1
CDR3 protein: CASSPLLTGYTEAFF
CDR3 DNA: TGTGCCAGCAGCCCCCTCTTGACAGGGTACACTGAAGCTTTCTTT

clone size: -
D gene: -
V gene: TRBV27
J gene: TRBJ1-2
CDR3 protein: CASSQAGREVGYTF
CDR3 DNA: TGTGCCAGCAGCCAAGCGGGCAGGGAGGTTGGCTACACCTTC

clone size: few
D gene: TRBD2
V gene: TRBV19
J gene: TRBJ2-5
CDR3 protein: CASSIWLAEETQYF
CDR3 DNA: TGTGCCAGTAGTATCTGGCTAGCGGAAGAGACCCAGTACTTC

clone size: -
D gene: -
V gene: TRBV7-9
J gene: TRBJ2-3
CDR3 protein: CASSLPTGLGTDTQYF
CDR3 DNA: TGTGCCAGCAGCCTCCCCACGGGTTTGGGCACAGATACGCAGTATTTT

clone size: once
D gene: -
V gene: TRBV29-1
J gene: TRBJ2-2
CDR3 protein: CSVVLGGGELFF
CDR3 DNA: TGCAGCGTTGTTCTAGGGGGCGGGGAGCTGTTTTTT

clone size: -
D gene: -
V gene: TRBV6-5
J gene: TRBJ2-1
CDR3 protein: CASSYGQGGYNEQFF
CDR3 DNA: TGTGCCAGCAGTTATGGCCAGGGAGGATACAATGAGCAGTTCTTC

clone size: -
D gene: -
V gene: TRBV6-5
J gene: TRBJ2-1
CDR3 protein: CASSFLAEDYNEQFF
CDR3 DNA: TGTGCCAGCAGTTTTCTCGCGGAAGACTACAATGAGCAGTTCTTC

clone size: -
D gene: TRBD2
V gene: TRBV7-6
J gene: TRBJ2-1
CDR3 protein: CASSLGGLGFNEQFF
CDR3 DNA: TGTGCCAGCAGCTTGGGGGGACTAGGTTTTAATGAGCAGTTCTTC

clone size: -
D gene: TRBD1
V gene: TRBV2
J gene: TRBJ1-5
CDR3 protein: CASRQTGFSVNPNQPQHF
CDR3 DNA: TGTGCCAGCAGGCAGACAGGGTTTTCAGTGAATCCCAATCAGCCCCAGCATTTT

clone size: -
D gene: -
V gene: TRBV21-1
J gene: TRBJ1-2
CDR3 protein: CASSKEGQTTQKAYGYTF
CDR3 DNA: TGTGCCAGCAGCAAAGAGGGGCAGACCACTCAAAAGGCCTATGGCTACACCTTC

clone size: -
D gene: -
V gene: TRBV19
J gene: TRBJ1-1
CDR3 protein: CATMVPYYTEAFF
CDR3 DNA: TGTGCCACTATGGTCCCCTATTACACTGAAGCTTTCTTT

clone size: -
D gene: -
V gene: TRBV27
J gene: TRBJ2-3
CDR3 protein: CASTEGPTDTQYF
CDR3 DNA: TGTGCCAGCACGGAGGGTCCGACAGATACGCAGTATTTT

clone size: -
D gene: TRBD1
V gene: TRBV7-9
J gene: TRBJ1-5
CDR3 protein: CASSSDREGWPQHF
CDR3 DNA: TGTGCCAGCAGCTCGGACAGGGAGGGATGGCCCCAGCATTTT